This TCR beta chain is from a study of blood T cell repertoires in COVID-19. Germline lookup yields CDR1 SGHTA and CDR2 FQGTGA. V was pared by 5 bases and J by 1 base, with 6 bases of the junction left unmatched. The CDR3 totals 15 residues. This clone was recorded only once. Assay: immunoSEQ multiplex PCR; the TCRdb copy retains only in-frame clones and omits some. In the table there are some 30,000 clones, about 92% of which are singletons. Sequenced: peripheral blood. This chain uses TRBV7-3 with TRBJ1-2, with TRBD1 matching over 8 bases. The source of this sequence is a man between 70 and 80 years old with active or convalescent COVID-19. The CDR3 bases are TGTGCCAGCAGCCCCTCGACAGGGGATAACTATGGCTACACCTTC. This codes for CASSPSTGDNYGYTF.